This T cell receptor (beta chain) originates from a study of identical twins. Each donor was a healthy Caucasian. Whole-study results and caveats: Fewer insertions were carried by abundant cord blood beta clonotypes, but none was seen in memory repertoires. Analyses of zero insertions could be partly confounded by invariant MAIT and iNKT cells.

As regards this clonotype: The antigen remains undetermined.

Per the germline V gene, CDR1 is MNHNS and CDR2 is SASEGT. Germline trimming cut 6 bases from V and 5 bases from J; bases unmatched to any gene: 11. This CDR3 has 15 residues. Template switching (which added a universal primer site) was used, and cDNA carried unique molecular identifiers. From the 5' RACE reads, TCRdb called clonotypes with MiXCR, one entry per CDR3 protein. Among around 650,000 distinct CDR3 sequences listed, about 7.1% were seen once. This sample also belongs to another study, concerning yellow fever vaccine responses in identical twins.

The sequence was collected from a woman under 30 in good health. Source material: PBMCs. V is TRBV6-1 and J is TRBJ2-7; 9 nucleotides line up with TRBD1. The CDR3 sequence is CASSEPGQGVHEQYF. CDR3 bases: TGTGCCAGCAGCGAACCGGGACAGGGTGTGCACGAGCAGTACTTC.